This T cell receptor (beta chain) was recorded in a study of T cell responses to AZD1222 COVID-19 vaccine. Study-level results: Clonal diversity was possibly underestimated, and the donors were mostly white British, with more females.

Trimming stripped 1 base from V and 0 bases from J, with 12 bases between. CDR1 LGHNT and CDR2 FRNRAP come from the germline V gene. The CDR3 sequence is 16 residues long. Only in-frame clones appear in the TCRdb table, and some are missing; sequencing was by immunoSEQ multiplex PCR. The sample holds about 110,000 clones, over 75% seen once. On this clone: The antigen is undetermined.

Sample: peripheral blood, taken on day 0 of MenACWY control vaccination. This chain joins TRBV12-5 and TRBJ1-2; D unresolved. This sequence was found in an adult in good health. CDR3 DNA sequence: TGTGCTAGTGGTTTGGAGGGAGTCCCTTCTAACTATGGCTACACCTTC. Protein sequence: CASGLEGVPSNYGYTF. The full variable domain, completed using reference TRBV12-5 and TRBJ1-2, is DARVTQTPRHKVTEMGQEVTMRCQPILGHNTVFWYRQTMMQGLELLAYFRNRAPLDDSGMPKDRFSAEMPDATLATLKIQPSEPRDSAVYFCASGLEGVPSNYGYTFGSGTRLTVV.